A selection of T cell receptor beta chains follows, all from one sample in a study of T cells in Graves' hyperthyroidism and ophthalmopathy. Using its own MiXCR run on the multiplex PCR reads, TCRdb lists one record per CDR3 protein. The top ten clones hold 9.5% to 13% of a sample with hundreds of thousands of distinct CDR3 sequences, approximately 14% of them seen once. Sequencing used blood. These receptors all come from a woman under 30 with Graves' hyperthyroidism. Each CDR3 is given without its conserved first and last residue. For some rows the clone size is stated as once, few or many, or as a class when expanded; others skip it.

J gene,V gene,CDR3 length,clone size,CDR3 protein
TRBJ2-1,TRBV2,12,few,ASCGTPGGNEQF
TRBJ2-3,TRBV12-3/TRBV12-4,12,many,ASRGGGITDTQY
TRBJ1-2,TRBV12-3/TRBV12-4,10,many,ASSPQDRGYT
TRBJ2-2,TRBV6-1,14,NA,ASSEAHGRNTGELF
TRBJ2-5,TRBV12-3/TRBV12-4,11,many,AIQQDREQTQY
TRBJ1-2,TRBV24-1,9,many,ATSPGVGYT
TRBJ2-7,TRBV2,16,many,ASSDNGPRRAYSYEQY
NA,TRBV20-1,11,NA,SARAGGNNEQY
TRBJ1-5,TRBV24-1,14,NA,ATSSYRTGTDRPQH
TRBJ2-7,TRBV7-8,19,many,ASSLDLFVKHVQGLGYEQY
TRBJ1-1,TRBV6-1,11,NA,ASSETRATEAF
TRBJ2-1,TRBV9,15,many,ASSPPEASGRYNEQF
TRBJ1-5,TRBV2,12,NA,ASSGVDRNQPQH
TRBJ1-1,TRBV28,12,many,ASSLYGTYTEAF
TRBJ2-7,TRBV3-1,9,NA,ASSRMNEQY
TRBJ2-7,TRBV6-5,10,few,ASSSTDWRQY
TRBJ2-7,TRBV30,15,few,AWSTPRGSGRNYEQY
TRBJ2-7,TRBV19,11,few,ASSMNPTYEQY
TRBJ2-7,TRBV20-1,12,NA,SAKEDGLSYEQY
TRBJ1-1,TRBV29-1,11,many,SAAGTSNTEAF
TRBJ2-3,TRBV24-1,17,few,ATSDRRPGGDDPTDTQY
TRBJ2-2,TRBV10-3,13,NA,AISELGAGNGELF
TRBJ2-5,TRBV7-8,14,many,ASSTRTSGSKETQY
TRBJ2-7,TRBV11-2,13,NA,ASSTSLARNYEQC
TRBJ2-1,TRBV12-3/TRBV12-4,14,NA,ASSLTRLAGYNEQF
TRBJ2-3,TRBV14,13,NA,ASSQVAASSDTQY
TRBJ1-5,TRBV6-2/TRBV6-3,12,many,ASNEGGKTQPQH
TRBJ2-7,TRBV20-1,12,NA,SAPSPRGSYEQY
TRBJ1-1,TRBV28,11,many,ASSLSRGAEAF
TRBJ2-1,TRBV4-3,18,NA,ASSQDLPSPEDQSYNEQF
TRBJ2-7,TRBV12-3/TRBV12-4,12,many,ASTSRLGAYEQY
TRBJ2-1,TRBV9,15,NA,ASSPRGGLAFDNEQF
TRBJ2-7,TRBV28,12,many,ASSTPGQHYEQY
TRBJ1-1,TRBV9,13,few,ASSVPPDEGTEAF
TRBJ1-1,TRBV9,12,many,ASSPRAQNTEAF
TRBJ1-1,TRBV20-1,10,many,SATRWRDGAF
TRBJ2-7,TRBV12-3/TRBV12-4,11,NA,ASSLKPPYEQY
TRBJ2-1,TRBV9,13,NA,ASSVGTGEFLEQF
TRBJ2-1,TRBV20-1,14,many,SATTSGESSYNEQF